This is a list of T cell receptor beta chains from one sample in a study of glioma-infiltrating T cells. From the multiplex PCR reads, TCRdb called clonotypes with MiXCR, one entry per CDR3 protein. The repertoire includes more than 95,000 distinct CDR3 sequences, around 29% of them detected once, and approximately 43% sits in the top ten. Sequencing was performed on glioma tissue, nonneoplastic brain tissue, or PBMCs (not recorded which). These receptors all stem from a human donor with low-grade glioma or glioblastoma, undergoing nonglioma brain surgery, or in good health (not recorded which). Both conserved end residues are part of each CDR3. Fields, in order: D gene, V gene, clone size, J gene, CDR3 DNA, CDR3 protein. A D gene is named only where the DNA matches it firmly. The size entry is marked missing in some rows and otherwise reads once, few, many or a size class.

D gene: TRBD2
V gene: TRBV6-1
clone size: -
J gene: TRBJ2-1
CDR3 DNA: TGTGCCGCTCAGAGCGCGGGGGGTTACAATGAGCAGTTCTTC
CDR3 protein: CAAQSAGGYNEQFF

D gene: -
V gene: TRBV12-3/TRBV12-4
clone size: few
J gene: TRBJ1-2
CDR3 DNA: TGTGCCAGCAGTTTGGGGGGGATTGATGGCTACACCTTC
CDR3 protein: CASSLGGIDGYTF

D gene: -
V gene: TRBV7-3
clone size: -
J gene: TRBJ2-3
CDR3 DNA: TGTGCCAGCAGCTTATCTCGGACAGATACGCAGTATTTT
CDR3 protein: CASSLSRTDTQYF

D gene: TRBD1
V gene: TRBV2
clone size: many
J gene: TRBJ1-1
CDR3 DNA: TGTGCCAGCAGCCGGGACAGGACTGAAGCTTTCTTT
CDR3 protein: CASSRDRTEAFF

D gene: -
V gene: TRBV5-1
clone size: -
J gene: TRBJ2-4
CDR3 DNA: TGCGCCAGCAGCCCGGGGGGACATCCCCGGGACATTCAGTACTTC
CDR3 protein: CASSPGGHPRDIQYF

D gene: -
V gene: TRBV14
clone size: -
J gene: TRBJ1-5
CDR3 DNA: TGTGCCAGCAGCCAAGATAGCAATCAGCCCAAGCATTTT
CDR3 protein: CASSQDSNQPKHF

D gene: -
V gene: TRBV19
clone size: -
J gene: TRBJ1-5
CDR3 DNA: TGTGCCGGTACCGACGGACATTTGAGAGGCAATCAGCCCCAGCATTTT
CDR3 protein: CAGTDGHLRGNQPQHF

D gene: -
V gene: TRBV11-2
clone size: -
J gene: TRBJ1-3
CDR3 DNA: TGTGCCAGCAGCCCTCAGATCTCTGGAAGCACCATATATTTT
CDR3 protein: CASSPQISGSTIYF

D gene: TRBD2
V gene: TRBV7-9
clone size: -
J gene: TRBJ2-5
CDR3 DNA: TGTGCCGGGGGGACTAGCGGGGCCACATGGGGAGAGACCCAGTACTTC
CDR3 protein: CAGGTSGATWGETQYF

D gene: -
V gene: TRBV30
clone size: -
J gene: TRBJ2-1
CDR3 DNA: TGTGCCTGGAGTGCCAGGGGCAAGTGGTTCTTC
CDR3 protein: CAWSARGKWFF